This TCR beta chain was sequenced for a study of neoadjuvant anti-PD-1 for oral cavity cancer. Across the whole study: Patients without progression received a fourth nivolumab dose around day 43, then surgical resection on days 50-56.

V shed 5 bases and J shed 5 bases, with 21 bases lying between them. Germline values: CDR1 LNHDA, CDR2 SQIVND (reference sequence). This CDR3 contains 16 residues. Documented time point: after neoadjuvant nivolumab, at surgical resection. These oral cavity squamous cell carcinomas were HPV-negative and locally advanced. Most tumor samples had roughly 5 ug input DNA in two replicates. Profiled with immunoSEQ multiplex PCR; TCRdb holds only in-frame clones, not every one. The sample has about 5,000 clones; around three fifths are singletons. The sequenced sample was tumor tissue, obtained after nivolumab (anti-PD-1) treatment. The rearrangement joins TRBV19 to TRBJ2-5; tentative D call: TRBD2 (6 bases). This receptor was obtained from a person between 40 and 85 years old with oral cavity squamous cell carcinoma. The CDR3 sequence is CASSVTSPQGWETQYF. CDR3 nucleotides: TGTGCCAGTAGTGTTACTAGCCCCCAAGGATGGGAGACCCAGTACTTC.